A single sample is the source of the 6 T cell receptor beta chains below, sequenced in a study of CD8 T cells in ankylosing spondylitis. One entry per CDR3 protein, called by TCRdb with MiXCR from the 5' RACE reads. Of some 220,000 distinct CDR3 sequences in the sample, approximately 7.3% are singletons; the top ten hold 13% to 15%. No antigen is known for these receptors. The study's findings and limits: A motif of fewer than ten highly homologous TCR beta variants was seen as apparently characteristic of ankylosing spondylitis blood.

The material sequenced was blood, either unsorted or a sorted T cell fraction (not recorded which). These receptors were collected from a male donor with ankylosing spondylitis.

This clonotype was detected ten times or more. The rearrangement uses TRBV20-1 and TRBJ2-7; D remains unclear. Trimming took off 2 bases at V and 4 bases at J, with 12 bases between the two ends. The CDR3 is 13 amino acids. CDR1 and CDR2 from the germline V gene are DFQATT and SNEGSKA (reference sequence). In DNA, the CDR3 is TGCAGTGCTAGACTAGTGGGGTCTTACGAGCAGTACTTC. Translated: CSARLVGSYEQYF.

This chain links TRBV4-3 with TRBJ2-3; D ambiguous. CDR1 LGHNA and CDR2 YSLEER come from the germline V gene. The V end lost 3 bases, the J end lost 4 bases, and 14 bases lay between the germline ends. This CDR3 has 15 amino acids. This CDR3 is CASSHDSRPADTQYF. CDR3 bases: TGCGCCAGCAGCCACGACTCCCGCCCCGCAGATACGCAGTATTTT.

This clonotype was observed many times. This rearrangement joins TRBV28 to TRBJ1-2; no firm D call. Germline assignment: CDR1 MDHEN and CDR2 SYDVKM. The ends were cut back, 1 base at V and 5 bases at J, with 5 bases in the middle. The CDR3 runs to 12 residues. The CDR3 sequence is CASSLYAYGYTF. The CDR3 DNA sequence: TGTGCCAGCAGTTTATATGCTTATGGCTACACCTTC.

This clonotype was recorded at least ten times. V usage is TRBV4-3 and J usage is TRBJ2-2, with 10 nucleotides matching TRBD1. The CDR3 runs 17 residues. V shed 0 bases, J shed 7 bases, and the junction held 8 bases outside the gene matches. Germline CDR1 and CDR2: LGHNA and YSLEER. The CDR3 DNA sequence: TGCGCCAGCAGCCAAGATCTACGACAGGGGGCAGGCGGGGAGCTGTTTTTT. This codes for CASSQDLRQGAGGELFF.

This clonotype was recorded a few times. This chain uses TRBV4-2 with TRBJ1-1, with 7 bases aligning to TRBD1. CDR1 and CDR2 (germline): LGHNA, YNFKEQ. The CDR3 runs to 15 residues. V lost 2 bases, J lost 5 bases, and 8 bases stayed unmatched. The CDR3 region is CASSQLRGFGTEAFF. The CDR3 DNA reads as TGTGCCAGCAGCCAACTCAGGGGGTTTGGAACTGAAGCTTTCTTT.

The sample holds many counts of this clonotype. V usage is TRBV4-3 and J usage is TRBJ1-6, with 7 nucleotides matching TRBD1. The CDR3 has 15 amino acids. After removal of 4 bases from V and 6 bases from J, the junction contained 6 bases not matched to a gene. Germline lookup yields CDR1 LGHNA and CDR2 YSLEER. This chain's CDR3 is CASSRIRDSNSPLHF. DNA for the CDR3: TGCGCCAGCAGCCGGATCCGGGACAGTAATTCACCCCTCCACTTT.